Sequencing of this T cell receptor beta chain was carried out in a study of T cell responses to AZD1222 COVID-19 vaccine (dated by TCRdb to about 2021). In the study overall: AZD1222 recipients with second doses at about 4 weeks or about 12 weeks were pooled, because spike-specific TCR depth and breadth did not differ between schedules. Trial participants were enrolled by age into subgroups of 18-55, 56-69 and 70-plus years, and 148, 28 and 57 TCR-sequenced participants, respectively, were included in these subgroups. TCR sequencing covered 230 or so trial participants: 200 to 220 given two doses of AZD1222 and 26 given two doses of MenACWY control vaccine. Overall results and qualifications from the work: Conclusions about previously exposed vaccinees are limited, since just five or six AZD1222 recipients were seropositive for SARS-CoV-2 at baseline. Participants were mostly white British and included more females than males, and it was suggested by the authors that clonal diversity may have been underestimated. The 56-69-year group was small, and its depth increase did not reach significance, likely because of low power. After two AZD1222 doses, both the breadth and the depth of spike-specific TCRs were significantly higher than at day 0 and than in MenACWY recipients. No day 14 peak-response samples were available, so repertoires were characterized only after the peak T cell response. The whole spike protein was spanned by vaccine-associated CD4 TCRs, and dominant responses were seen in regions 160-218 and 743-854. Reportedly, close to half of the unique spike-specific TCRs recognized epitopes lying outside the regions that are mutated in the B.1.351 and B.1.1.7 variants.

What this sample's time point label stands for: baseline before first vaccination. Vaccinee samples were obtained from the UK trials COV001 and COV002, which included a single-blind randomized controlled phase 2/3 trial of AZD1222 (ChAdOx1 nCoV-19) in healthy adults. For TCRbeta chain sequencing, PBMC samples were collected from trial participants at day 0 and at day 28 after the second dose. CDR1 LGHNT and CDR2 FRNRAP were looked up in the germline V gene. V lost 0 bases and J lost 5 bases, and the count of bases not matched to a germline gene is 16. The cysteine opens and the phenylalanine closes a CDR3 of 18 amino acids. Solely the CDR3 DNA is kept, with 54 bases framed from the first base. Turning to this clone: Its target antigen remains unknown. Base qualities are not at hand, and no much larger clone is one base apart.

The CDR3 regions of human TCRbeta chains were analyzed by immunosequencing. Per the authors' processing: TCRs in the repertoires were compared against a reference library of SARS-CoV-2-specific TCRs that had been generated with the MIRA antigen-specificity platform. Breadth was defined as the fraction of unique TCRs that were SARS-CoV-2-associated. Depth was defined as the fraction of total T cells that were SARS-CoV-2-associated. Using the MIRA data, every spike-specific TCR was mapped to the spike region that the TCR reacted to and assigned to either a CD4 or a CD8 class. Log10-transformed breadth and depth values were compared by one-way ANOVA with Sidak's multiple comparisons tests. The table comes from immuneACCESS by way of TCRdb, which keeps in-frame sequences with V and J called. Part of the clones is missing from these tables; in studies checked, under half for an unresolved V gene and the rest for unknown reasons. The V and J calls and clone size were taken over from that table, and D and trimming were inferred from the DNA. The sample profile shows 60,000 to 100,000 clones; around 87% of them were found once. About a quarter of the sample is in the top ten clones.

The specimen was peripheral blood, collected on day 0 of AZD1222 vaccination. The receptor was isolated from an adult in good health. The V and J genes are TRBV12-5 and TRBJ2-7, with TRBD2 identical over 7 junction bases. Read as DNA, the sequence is TGTGCTAGTGGTTTGGTACGAGTTATGGGCGGGAGAAGGGACGAGCAGTACTTC. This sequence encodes CASGLVRVMGGRRDEQYF.